This T cell receptor beta chain was profiled in a study of T cell repertoires in cytomegalovirus infection. Across the whole study: Public TCR beta signatures provided an indication of both CMV infection and a matching HLA type.

The CDR3 covers 15 residues. The germline CDR1 and CDR2 sequences are SGHRS and YFSETQ. V was cut by 0 bases and J by 7 bases, with 14 bases left in between. In TCRdb, the reads were re-called with MiXCR into one record per CDR3 protein. Of about 460,000 distinct CDR3 sequences listed, approximately 10% are singletons. The chain uses TRBV5-1 and TRBJ2-1, with D unclear. This TCR came from a human donor in good health (CMV status not recorded). Some clones in this sample may be carry-over from other donors' samples. Sequences were obtained from PBMCs. This CDR3 reads CASSLDGLGYNEQFF. The DNA of the CDR3 is TGCGCCAGCAGCTTGGATGGTTTGGGTTATAATGAGCAGTTCTTC. The whole variable domain, filled in from reference TRBV5-1 and TRBJ2-1, reads KAGVTQTPRYLIKTRGQQVTLSCSPISGHRSVSWYQQTPGQGLQFLFEYFSETQRNKGNFPGRFSGRQFSNSRSEMNVSTLELGDSALYLCASSLDGLGYNEQFFGPGTRLTVL.